The clone carrying this TCR beta chain has only a few counts. The antigen is undetermined. Each CDR3 protein is one row after TCRdb ran MiXCR on the 5' RACE reads. This table has hundreds of thousands of distinct CDR3 sequences, roughly 20% appearing once. This specimen belongs to a study of identical twins. Notes on the study in general: Researchers caution that invariant MAIT and iNKT cells could partly confound zero-insertion analyses.

CDR1 DFQATT and CDR2 SNEGSKA come from the germline V gene (reference sequence). The CDR3 is made up of 14 amino acids. V lost 1 base to trimming and J lost 10 bases, with 17 bases between them. The same data also contributed to another study, on T cells expressing NK-cell markers. That study adds: The authors sequenced eight donors, of whom seven were HCMV-seropositive and one was seronegative.

This clonotype was obtained from a woman aged 18-30 years in good health. This chain uses TRBV20-1 with TRBJ2-1; D might be TRBD2 (5 bases). The specimen was PBMCs. Here the CDR3 DNA reads TGCAGTGCTAGAGGACCCGGGGTGGAGAGAGAGCAGTTCTTC. Translation: CSARGPGVEREQFF.